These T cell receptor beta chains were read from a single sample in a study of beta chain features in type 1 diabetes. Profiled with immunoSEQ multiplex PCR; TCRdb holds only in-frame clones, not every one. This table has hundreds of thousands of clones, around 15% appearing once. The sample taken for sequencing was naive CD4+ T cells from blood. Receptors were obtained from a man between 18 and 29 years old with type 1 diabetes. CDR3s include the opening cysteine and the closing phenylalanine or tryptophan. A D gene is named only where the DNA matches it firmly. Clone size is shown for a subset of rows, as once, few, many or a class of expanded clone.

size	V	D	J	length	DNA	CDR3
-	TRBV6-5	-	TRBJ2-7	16	TGTGCCAGCAGTTACTCGAAGGGGACTCCTTACTACGAGCAGTACTTC	CASSYSKGTPYYEQYF
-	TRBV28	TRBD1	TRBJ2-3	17	TGTGCCAGCAGTTTGAACTTCGGGACAGCTACACAGGATACGCAGTATTTT	CASSLNFGTATQDTQYF
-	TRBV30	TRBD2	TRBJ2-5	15	TGTGCCTGGATGACTAGCGGGGGGCCGTGGGAGACCCAGTACTTC	CAWMTSGGPWETQYF
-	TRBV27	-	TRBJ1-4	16	TGTGCCAGCAGCCACAATCCGGACAGTAAAAATGAAAAACTGTTTTTT	CASSHNPDSKNEKLFF
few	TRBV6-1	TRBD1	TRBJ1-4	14	TGTGCCAGCACGTCGACAGGGACGAAGGAGAGACTGTTTTTT	CASTSTGTKERLFF
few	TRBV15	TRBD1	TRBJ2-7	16	TGTGCCACCAGCAGAGATCGGACAGGGGCCTGGGGCGAGCAGTACTTC	CATSRDRTGAWGEQYF
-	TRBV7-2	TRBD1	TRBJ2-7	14	TGTGCCAGCAGCTTCAGACAGGGCCGAGACGAGCAGTACTTC	CASSFRQGRDEQYF
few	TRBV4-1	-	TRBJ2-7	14	TGCGCCAGCAGCCAAGAAGACCTCTCCTACGAGCAGTACTTC	CASSQEDLSYEQYF
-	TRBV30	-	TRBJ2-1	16	TGTGCCTGGAGTCCTTCCGTTCGGTTCGCCTACAATGAGCAGTTCTTC	CAWSPSVRFAYNEQFF
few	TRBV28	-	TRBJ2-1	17	TGTGCCAGCAGTTCCGTGACGGGCAGGGAGGTGGACAATGAGCAGTTCTTC	CASSSVTGREVDNEQFF
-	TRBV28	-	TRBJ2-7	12	TGTGCCAGCAGTTCCCAGATCTACGAGCAGTACTTC	CASSSQIYEQYF
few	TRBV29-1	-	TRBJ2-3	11	TGCAGCGTCGGGTCGTCGGATACGCAGTATTTT	CSVGSSDTQYF
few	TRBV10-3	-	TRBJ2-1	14	TGTGCCATCAGCTTCGCCGGGAACGACAATGAGCAGTTCTTC	CAISFAGNDNEQFF
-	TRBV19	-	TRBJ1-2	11	TGTGCCAGTACAGACAACTATGGCTACACCTTC	CASTDNYGYTF
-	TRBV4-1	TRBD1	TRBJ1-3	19	TGCGCCAGCAGCCAAGATCATGGACAGGGGAGAGACTCTGGAAACACCATATATTTT	CASSQDHGQGRDSGNTIYF
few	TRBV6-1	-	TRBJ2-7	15	TGTGCCACCAGTTTCACCCAAGGGGGGACCTACGAGCAGTACTTC	CATSFTQGGTYEQYF
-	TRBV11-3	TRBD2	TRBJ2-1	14	TGTGCCAGCAGCTTAGCGGCTAGCGGGAATGAGCAGTTCTTC	CASSLAASGNEQFF
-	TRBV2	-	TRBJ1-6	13	TGTGCCAGAAGATCTTCCCACGGGTCACCCCTCCACTTT	CARRSSHGSPLHF
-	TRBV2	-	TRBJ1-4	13	TGTGCCAGCGCATACGGGTCCTGGGGAAAACTGTTTTTT	CASAYGSWGKLFF
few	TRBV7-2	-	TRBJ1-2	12	TGTGCCAGCAGCTTCCTGAACTATGGCTACACCTTC	CASSFLNYGYTF
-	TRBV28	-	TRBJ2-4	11	TGTGCCAGCAGTTTTCGGGACATTCAGTACTTC	CASSFRDIQYF
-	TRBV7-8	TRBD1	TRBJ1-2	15	TGTGCCAGCAGCTTAGGGACAGGGGGGTTACATGGCTACACCTTC	CASSLGTGGLHGYTF
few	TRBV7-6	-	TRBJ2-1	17	TGTGCCAGCAGCTTAGGGGGGAAGCGTAGCTCCTACAATGAGCAGTTCTTC	CASSLGGKRSSYNEQFF
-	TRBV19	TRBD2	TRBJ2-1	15	TGTGCCAGTGCTAGCGGGGGGGCTTTTTTCAATGAGCAGTTCTTC	CASASGGAFFNEQFF
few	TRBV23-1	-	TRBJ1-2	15	TGCGCCAGCAGTCCCAGGATTTCAAGTCGAGGTGGCTACACCTTC	CASSPRISSRGGYTF
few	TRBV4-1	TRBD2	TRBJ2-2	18	TGCGCCAGCAGCCGCGTCGGGAGGATGTTCGCGAACACCGGGGAGCTGTTTTTT	CASSRVGRMFANTGELFF
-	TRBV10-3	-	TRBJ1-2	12	TGTGCCATCAGCCAGACAGGCGCTGGCTACACCTTC	CAISQTGAGYTF
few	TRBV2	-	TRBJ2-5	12	TGTGCCAGCGGGGAAGCCTGGGAGACCCAGTACTTC	CASGEAWETQYF
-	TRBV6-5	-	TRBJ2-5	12	TGTGCCAGCAGTTACCGCGACGAGACCCAGTACTTC	CASSYRDETQYF
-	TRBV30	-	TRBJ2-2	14	TGTGCCTGGACCAGGGGCGATAACACCGGGGAGCTGTTTTTT	CAWTRGDNTGELFF
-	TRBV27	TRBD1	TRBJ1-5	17	TGTGCCAGCAGTGCCGTGGCAGGGGGATACAGCAATCAGCCCCAGCATTTT	CASSAVAGGYSNQPQHF
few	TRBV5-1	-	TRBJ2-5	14	TGCGCCAGCAGCTTGGGGACAAACAAAGAGACCCAGTACTTC	CASSLGTNKETQYF
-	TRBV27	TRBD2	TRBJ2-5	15	TGTGCCAGCAGTTCACAGTTAGCGGGGAAAGAGACCCAGTACTTC	CASSSQLAGKETQYF
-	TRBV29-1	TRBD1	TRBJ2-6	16	TGCAGCGTTGGACAGGGGGCCTTCTCTGGGGCCAACGTCCTGACTTTC	CSVGQGAFSGANVLTF
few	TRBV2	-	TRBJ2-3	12	TGTGCCAGCAGTCTGGGGGCAGATACGCAGTATTTT	CASSLGADTQYF
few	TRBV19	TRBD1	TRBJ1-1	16	TGTGCCAGTAGTACGGCCGGGACAGCCGAGAACACTGAAGCTTTCTTT	CASSTAGTAENTEAFF
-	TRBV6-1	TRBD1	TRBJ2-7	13	TGTGCCAGCAGGTTTGGACAGGAACACGAGCAGTACTTC	CASRFGQEHEQYF
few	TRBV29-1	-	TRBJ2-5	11	TGCAGCGTTGTCAGGACAGAGACCCAGTACTTC	CSVVRTETQYF
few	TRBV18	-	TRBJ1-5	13	TGTGCCAGCTCACCGGAGGGTTTTCAGCCCCAGCATTTT	CASSPEGFQPQHF
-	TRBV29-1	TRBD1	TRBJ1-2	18	TGCAGCGTTGCCCCTGAATACCTTCCCTTCGGCCAGGGGGGAATATACACCTTC	CSVAPEYLPFGQGGIYTF
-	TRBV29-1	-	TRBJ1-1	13	TGCAGCGTCGCGACAGAATTGAACACTGAAGCTTTCTTT	CSVATELNTEAFF
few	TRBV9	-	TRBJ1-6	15	TGTGCCAGCAGCGTAGCTAAGGGTGGTAATTCACCCCTCCACTTT	CASSVAKGGNSPLHF
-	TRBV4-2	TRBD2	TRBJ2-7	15	TGTGCCAGCAGCGCCCGACTAGCGGCCTCCTACGAGCAGTACTTC	CASSARLAASYEQYF
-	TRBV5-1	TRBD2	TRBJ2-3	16	TGCGCCAGCAGCCCGGGAGGCTACCCATCTGGAGATACGCAGTATTTT	CASSPGGYPSGDTQYF
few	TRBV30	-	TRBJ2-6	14	TGTGCCTGGAAAGAGGGGTCTGGGGCCAACGTCCTGACTTTC	CAWKEGSGANVLTF
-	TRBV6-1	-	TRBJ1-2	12	TGTGCCATACGAGGGGCAGGGGATGGCTACACCTTC	CAIRGAGDGYTF
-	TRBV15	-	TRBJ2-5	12	TGTGCCACCAGCACGGGCGAGGAGACCCAGTACTTC	CATSTGEETQYF
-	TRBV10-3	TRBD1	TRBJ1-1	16	TGTGCCATCAGACGAGAGGACAGGGTAGAGATTTCTGAAGCTTTCTTT	CAIRREDRVEISEAFF
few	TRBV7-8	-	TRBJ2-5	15	TGTGCCAGCAGCCCCCAGGGCCCATCCATAGAGACCCAGTACTTC	CASSPQGPSIETQYF
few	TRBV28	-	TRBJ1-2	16	TGTGCCAGCAGTCCCCGCTTGGGGAGGACTAACTATGGCTACACCTTC	CASSPRLGRTNYGYTF
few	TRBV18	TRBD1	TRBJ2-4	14	TGTGCCAGCTCACAACAGGGGGCTCCAGACATTCAGTACTTC	CASSQQGAPDIQYF
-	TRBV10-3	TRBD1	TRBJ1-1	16	TGTGCCATCAGTGAGGGGGTACAGGGGTTCGGCACTGAAGCTTTCTTT	CAISEGVQGFGTEAFF
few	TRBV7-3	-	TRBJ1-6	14	TGTGCCAGCAGCTCCGGTGGGAACAATTCACCCCTCCACTTT	CASSSGGNNSPLHF
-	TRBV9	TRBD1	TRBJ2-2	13	TGTGCCAGCAGCACAGGGGTCACCGGGGAGCTGTTTTTT	CASSTGVTGELFF
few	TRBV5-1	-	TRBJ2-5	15	TGCGCCAGCAACTTGGGGAGCTTTGGACGAGAGACCCAGTACTTC	CASNLGSFGRETQYF
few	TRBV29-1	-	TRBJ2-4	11	TGCAGCGTTGTAGGTAAAAACATTCAGTACTTC	CSVVGKNIQYF
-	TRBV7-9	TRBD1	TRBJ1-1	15	TGTGCCAGCAGCTTCGAATCGGGACAGGTTCTTAAAGCTTTCTTT	CASSFESGQVLKAFF
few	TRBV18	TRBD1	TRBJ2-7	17	TGTGCCAGCTCACCACCGGGACAGTCTAAATCCTCCTACGAGCAGTACTTC	CASSPPGQSKSSYEQYF
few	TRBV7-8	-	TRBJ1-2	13	TGTGCCAGCAGCCAGGGACCGATCTATGGCTACACCTTC	CASSQGPIYGYTF